A single sample gave rise to the 16 T cell receptor beta chains below, sequenced in a study of T cells after yellow fever vaccination. TCRdb reprocessed the 5' RACE reads with MiXCR, giving one entry per CDR3 protein. The table lists approximately 300,000 distinct CDR3 sequences, 6.8% of them singletons, with about 18% in the top ten. Sequencing was performed on PBMCs, taken 45 days after the first yellow fever vaccination. The source of these receptors is a man aged 18 to 29 who received the YFV17D yellow fever vaccine.

The chain is built from TRBV5-6 and TRBJ2-5, with D possibly being TRBD1 (6 bases). V lost 4 bases, J lost 0 bases, and 13 bases lay in between. Germline CDR1 reads SGHDT; CDR2 reads YYEEEE. This CDR3 has 15 residues. CDR3: CASSPGTRYQETQYF. The DNA for the CDR3 is TGTGCCAGCAGCCCAGGGACAAGGTACCAAGAGACCCAGTACTTC.

The CDR3 loop reads CASSRDSYSGNTIYF. The CDR3 DNA is TGTGCCAGCAGCCGGGACAGCTACTCTGGAAACACCATATATTTT. This rearrangement joins TRBV7-2 to TRBJ1-3; 7 bases match TRBD1. V was clipped by 5 bases and J by 0 bases; unmatched bases: 4. There are 15 residues in the CDR3. The V gene's germline CDR1 is SGHTA and CDR2 FQGNSA.

V and J are TRBV12-5 and TRBJ2-1; D remains unclear. From germline, CDR1 is LGHNT and CDR2 FRNRAP. Trimming took off 6 bases at V and 8 bases at J, with 11 bases between the two ends. CDR3 length: 12 amino acids. CDR3 nucleotides: TGTGCTAGTGGACCGGCCGGAGATGAGCAGTTCTTC. This encodes CASGPAGDEQFF.

This clonotype has a handful of counts. The rearrangement joins TRBV27 to TRBJ1-6; TRBD1 is a possible D gene (5 bases). Germline CDR1 is MNHEY and CDR2 is SMNVEV (reference sequence). Trimming shortened V by 6 bases and J by 4 bases, and 7 bases separated the two germline ends. This CDR3 comprises 13 residues. DNA for the CDR3: TGTGCCAGCAGCCCAGGGTATAATTCACCCCTCCACTTT. Protein product: CASSPGYNSPLHF.

The V gene is TRBV4-2, the J gene TRBJ2-5, with 10 bases lining up with TRBD2. Trimming at V came to 1 base and at J to 4 bases, leaving 6 bases not matched to a gene. CDR1 is LGHNA and CDR2 is YNFKEQ in the germline V gene. CDR3 length equals 16 residues. CDR3 region: CASSQVSGGASETQYF. CDR3 DNA: TGTGCCAGCAGCCAAGTGAGCGGGGGGGCGTCAGAGACCCAGTACTTC.

This sequence joins TRBV11-2 and TRBJ2-5; D gene unclear. Trimming shortened V by 0 bases and J by 2 bases, and 13 bases separated the two germline ends. Germline CDR1 is SGHAT and CDR2 is FQNNGV. The CDR3 has 16 amino acids. CDR3 region: CASSLEFGTRQETQYF. The CDR3 bases are TGTGCCAGCAGCTTAGAGTTTGGTACACGACAAGAGACCCAGTACTTC.

This clonotype was observed a few times. CDR3: CAISESPGHPTNEKLFF. As DNA, the CDR3 is TGTGCCATCAGTGAGTCACCCGGACACCCAACTAATGAAAAACTGTTTTTT. The chain employs TRBV10-3 and TRBJ1-4; maybe TRBD1 (5 bases). Germline V gene data show CDR1 as ENHRY and CDR2 as SYGVKD. The germline V and J ends were trimmed by 0 bases and 0 bases, with 11 bases remaining between them. CDR3 size: 17 residues.

This clonotype occurred many times. CDR3 in DNA: TGTGCCAGCAGCCGCAGGGGGCGGGAAGAGACCCAGTACTTC. Its translation: CASSRRGREETQYF. The rearrangement links TRBV7-2 to TRBJ2-5; TRBD1 aligns across 8 bases. The ends lost 5 bases at V and 3 bases at J; junction bases unmatched: 5. The V gene's germline CDR1 is SGHTA and CDR2 FQGNSA. The CDR3 length is 14 residues.

This clonotype was observed many times. The CDR3 region has the DNA TGTGCCAGCGAGGCCGGGGGGCTCTATGGCTACACCTTC. This translates into CASEAGGLYGYTF. The rearrangement joins TRBV7-2 to TRBJ1-2, with D possibly being TRBD1 (6 bases). Germline V CDR1 and CDR2: SGHTA, FQGNSA. The CDR3 runs 13 residues. Trimming took off 8 bases at V and 4 bases at J, with 14 bases between the two ends.

Only a few counts were recorded for this clonotype. The rearrangement links TRBV5-8 to TRBJ1-2; 7 nucleotides agree with TRBD1. V shed 3 bases and J 5 bases; nucleotides not matched to a gene: 7. This CDR3 has 14 amino acids. CDR1 and CDR2 (germline): SGHTS, YDEGEE. CDR3 in DNA: TGTGCCAGCAGCTCGCCCGGGACAGCATATGGCTACACCTTC. Translation: CASSSPGTAYGYTF.

Turning to this clonotype: This may stem from a read error, because a much larger clone lies one nucleotide away. V gene TRBV20-1 combines with J gene TRBJ1-2; 9 positions match TRBD1. Germline lookup yields CDR1 DFQATT and CDR2 SNEGSKA (reference sequence). The CDR3 has 15 residues. The CDR3 bases are TGCAGTGCTGACCCGGGACAGGGACTCGACTATGGCTTCACCTTC. It is translated as CSADPGQGLDYGFTF.

J is TRBJ2-3 and V is TRBV7-9, with 10 positions matching TRBD2. This CDR3 contains 14 residues. The germline V gene has CDR1 SEHNR and CDR2 FQNEAQ (reference sequence). The junction had 3 bases not matched to a gene; V was cut back by 4 bases and J by 5 bases. The CDR3 is CASSSVAGGDTQYF. The CDR3 DNA sequence: TGTGCCAGCAGCTCAGTAGCGGGGGGAGATACGCAGTATTTT.

Only a few counts were recorded for this clonotype. This may stem from a read error, because a much larger clone lies one nucleotide away. The chain recombines TRBV20-1 with TRBJ2-4, with a possible D match to TRBD1 (6 bases). The CDR3 covers 16 residues. Germline CDR1 DFQATT, CDR2 SNEGSKA (reference sequence). CDR3: CCARDLGALAKNIQYF. CDR3 in DNA: TGCTGTGCTAGAGATTTGGGGGCCCTAGCCAAAAACATTCAGTACTTC.

The rearrangement joins TRBV6-5 to TRBJ2-1, with unresolved D. Between the trimmed V and J ends, which lost 6 bases and 0 bases, there was a span of 12 bases. Germline V gene sequence: CDR1 MNHEY, CDR2 SVGAGI. The CDR3 runs 15 residues. The CDR3 coding sequence is TGTGCCAGCAGATCTCGAATTAGCTCCTACAATGAGCAGTTCTTC. Encoded protein: CASRSRISSYNEQFF.

This clonotype was counted at least ten times. The V gene is TRBV29-1, the J gene TRBJ2-1, with TRBD2 identical over 11 bases. The CDR3 has 14 amino acids. The V and J ends lost 7 bases and 4 bases, in that order; junction bases with no gene match: 6. In germline, CDR1 is SQVTM, CDR2 ANQGSEA. The CDR3 DNA follows: TGCAGCGCTTTAGCGGGGGGGTCTTACAATGAGCAGTTCTTC. This sequence encodes CSALAGGSYNEQFF.

This clonotype was seen only a few times. V gene TRBV20-1 combines with J gene TRBJ1-1; TRBD1 agrees at 7 bases. The CDR3 length is 11 residues. Germline CDR1 and CDR2: DFQATT and SNEGSKA (reference sequence). CDR3 nucleotide sequence: TGCAGCGAACAGGGGCACACTGAAGCTTTCTTT. This encodes CSEQGHTEAFF.